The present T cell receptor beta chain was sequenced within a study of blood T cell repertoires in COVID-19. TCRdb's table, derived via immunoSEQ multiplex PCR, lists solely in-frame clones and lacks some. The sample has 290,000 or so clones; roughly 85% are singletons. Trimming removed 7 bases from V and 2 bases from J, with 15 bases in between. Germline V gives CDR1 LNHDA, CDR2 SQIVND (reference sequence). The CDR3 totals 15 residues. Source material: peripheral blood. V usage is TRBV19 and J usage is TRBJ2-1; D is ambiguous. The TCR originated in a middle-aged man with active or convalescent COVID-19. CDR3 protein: CASTGERLTYNEQFF. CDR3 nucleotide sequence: TGTGCCAGTACCGGCGAGCGCCTAACCTACAATGAGCAGTTCTTC.